A single sample gave rise to the 3 T cell receptor beta chains below, sequenced in a study of immune evolution from preneoplasia to lung adenocarcinoma (dated by TCRdb to the early 2020s). Library creation used the immunoSEQ multiplex PCR assay. TCRdb provides this immuneACCESS table in a form limited to in-frame rearrangements. Some clones are lacking; in checked studies, under half of them reflect an unresolved V gene, and why the rest are absent is not known. In this sample the table shows under 3,000 clones, 65% to 90% of which occur a single time. The top ten constitute roughly 10% of the sample. The sequenced material came from FFPE adjacent normal lung tissue. The receptors derive from a person aged 55-80 years with lung adenocarcinoma.

This clone was counted a single time. The junction does not match germline at one end; this may be a read error. The chain couples TRBV11-2 to TRBJ2-7; maybe TRBD1 (6 bases). There are 14 residues in the CDR3. Germline V lookup: CDR1 SGHAT, CDR2 FQNNGV. The CDR3 region has the DNA TGTGCCAGCAGCTACATCGGACAGCCCTACGAACAGTACTTC. This gives the protein CASSYIGQPYEQYF.

V gene TRBV7-9 combines with J gene TRBJ2-5, with 8 nucleotides matching TRBD2. This CDR3 is built from 15 residues. Looked up from germline, CDR1 is SEHNR and CDR2 is FQNEAQ (reference sequence). V trimming: 4 bases; J trimming: 5 bases; junction bases outside the gene matches: 9. CDR3 nucleotide sequence: TGTGCCAGCAGCTCCGAAGCGGGAGTCTGGGAGACCCAGTACTTC. It is translated as CASSSEAGVWETQYF.

CDR3 region: CASSQRWNEQFF. CDR3 sequence (DNA): TGTGCCAGCAGCCAGAGGTGGAATGAGCAGTTCTTC. The rearrangement uses TRBV11-2 and TRBJ2-1; no definite D call. In germline, CDR1 is SGHAT, CDR2 FQNNGV. The CDR3 loop spans 12 amino acids. Trimming pared 5 bases from V and 7 bases from J, leaving 9 bases between.